The present entry profiles one TCR beta chain with its context. The CDR3 contains 13 residues. With V trimmed by 6 bases and J by 4 bases, 5 bases remained unmatched. Germline CDR1 DFQATT, CDR2 SNEGSKA (reference sequence). TCR cDNA was made by 5'RACE template switching, adding a universal primer site and UMIs. Each CDR3 protein is one row after TCRdb ran MiXCR on the 5' RACE reads. Among approximately 510,000 distinct CDR3 sequences, around a fifth were seen once, and the ten largest hold 15% to 20%. This specimen belongs to a study of T cells after yellow fever vaccination. About the study: Preparation used SMART-Seq v4 Ultra Low Input for the low-cell-number fractions.

This chain uses TRBV20-1 with TRBJ1-4, with TRBD1 identical over 7 bases. The origin of this receptor is a man between 18 and 35 years old who received the YFV17D yellow fever vaccine. The sequencing here drew on PBMCs, taken about 20 days after the first yellow fever vaccination. In nucleotides, the CDR3 is TGCAGTGCGAAGGGACAGAGTAATGAAAAACTGTTTTTT. Translation gives CSAKGQSNEKLFF.